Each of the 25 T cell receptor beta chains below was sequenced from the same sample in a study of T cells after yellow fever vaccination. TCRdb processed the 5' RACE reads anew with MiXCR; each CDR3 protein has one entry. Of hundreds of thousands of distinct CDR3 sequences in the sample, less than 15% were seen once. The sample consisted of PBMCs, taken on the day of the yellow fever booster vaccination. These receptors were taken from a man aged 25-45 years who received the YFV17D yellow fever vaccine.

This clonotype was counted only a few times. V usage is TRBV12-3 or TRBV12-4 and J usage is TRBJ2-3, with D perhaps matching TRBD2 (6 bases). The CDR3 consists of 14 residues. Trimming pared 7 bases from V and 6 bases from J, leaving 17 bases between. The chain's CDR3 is CASTSEGLADTQYF. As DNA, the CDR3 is TGTGCCAGCACCTCCGAAGGGCTAGCGGATACGCAGTATTTT.

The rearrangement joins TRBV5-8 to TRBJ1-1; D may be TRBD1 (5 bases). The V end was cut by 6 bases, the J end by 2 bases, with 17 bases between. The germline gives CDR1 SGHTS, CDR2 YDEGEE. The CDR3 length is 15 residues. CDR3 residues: CASTRAAGFNTEAFF. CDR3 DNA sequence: TGTGCCAGCACCCGTGCGGCAGGGTTCAACACTGAAGCTTTCTTT.

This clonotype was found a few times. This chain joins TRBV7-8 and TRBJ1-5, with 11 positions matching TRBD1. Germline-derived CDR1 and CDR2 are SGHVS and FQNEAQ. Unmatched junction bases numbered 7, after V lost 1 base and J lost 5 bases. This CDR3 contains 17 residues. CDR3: CASSLGADRGRHQPQHF. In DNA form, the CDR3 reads TGTGCCAGCAGCTTAGGGGCGGACAGGGGGCGGCATCAGCCCCAGCATTTT.

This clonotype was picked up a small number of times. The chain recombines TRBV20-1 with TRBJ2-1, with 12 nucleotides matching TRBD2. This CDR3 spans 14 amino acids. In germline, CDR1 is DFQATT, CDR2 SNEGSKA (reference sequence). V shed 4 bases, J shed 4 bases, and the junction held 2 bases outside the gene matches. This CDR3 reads CSAKGLAGYNEQFF. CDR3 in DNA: TGCAGTGCTAAGGGACTAGCGGGTTACAATGAGCAGTTCTTC.

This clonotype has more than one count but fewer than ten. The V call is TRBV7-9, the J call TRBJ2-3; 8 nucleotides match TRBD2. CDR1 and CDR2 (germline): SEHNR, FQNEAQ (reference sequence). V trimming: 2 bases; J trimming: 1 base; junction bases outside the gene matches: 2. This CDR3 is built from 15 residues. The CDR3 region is CASSLRLARTDTQYF. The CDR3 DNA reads TGTGCCAGCAGCTTACGACTAGCGCGCACAGATACGCAGTATTTT.

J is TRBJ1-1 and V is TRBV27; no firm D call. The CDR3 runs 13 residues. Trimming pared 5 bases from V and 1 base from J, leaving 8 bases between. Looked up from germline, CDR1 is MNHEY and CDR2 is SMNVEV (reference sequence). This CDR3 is CASSRDGNTEAFF. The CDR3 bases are TGTGCCAGCAGTCGTGACGGGAACACTGAAGCTTTCTTT.

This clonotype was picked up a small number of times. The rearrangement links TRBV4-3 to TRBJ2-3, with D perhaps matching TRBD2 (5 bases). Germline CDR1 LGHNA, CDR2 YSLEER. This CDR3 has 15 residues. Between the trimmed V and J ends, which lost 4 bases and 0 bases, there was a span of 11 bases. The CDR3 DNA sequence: TGCGCCAGCAGCCGAGGAAGCGGTAGCACAGATACGCAGTATTTT. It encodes CASSRGSGSTDTQYF.

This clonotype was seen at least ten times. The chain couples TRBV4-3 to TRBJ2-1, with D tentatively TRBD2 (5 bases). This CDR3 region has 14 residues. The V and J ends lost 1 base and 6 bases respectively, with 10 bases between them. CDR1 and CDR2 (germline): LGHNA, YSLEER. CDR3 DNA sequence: TGCGCCAGCAGCCAAGTCGGGATAGCCAATGAGCAGTTCTTC. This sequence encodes CASSQVGIANEQFF.

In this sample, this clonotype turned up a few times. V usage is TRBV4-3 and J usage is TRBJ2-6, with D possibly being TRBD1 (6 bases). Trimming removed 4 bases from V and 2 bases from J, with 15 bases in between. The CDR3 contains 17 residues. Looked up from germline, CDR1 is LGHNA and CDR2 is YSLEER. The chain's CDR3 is CASSLEQRQAGANVLTF. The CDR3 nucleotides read TGCGCCAGCAGCCTAGAACAGAGACAGGCTGGGGCCAACGTCCTGACTTTC.

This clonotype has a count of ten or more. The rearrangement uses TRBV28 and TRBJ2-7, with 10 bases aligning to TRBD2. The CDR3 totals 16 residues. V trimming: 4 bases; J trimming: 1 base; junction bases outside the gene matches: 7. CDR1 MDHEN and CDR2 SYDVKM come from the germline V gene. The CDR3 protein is CASSSISSGSSYEQYF. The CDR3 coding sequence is TGTGCCAGCAGTTCTATATCTAGCGGGAGTTCCTACGAGCAGTACTTC.

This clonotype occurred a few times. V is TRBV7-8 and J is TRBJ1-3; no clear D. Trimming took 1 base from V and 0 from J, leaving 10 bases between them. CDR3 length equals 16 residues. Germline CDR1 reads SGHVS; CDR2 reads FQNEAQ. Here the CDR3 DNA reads TGTGCCAGCAGCTTAGTTATCGGGCACTCTGGAAACACCATATATTTT. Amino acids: CASSLVIGHSGNTIYF. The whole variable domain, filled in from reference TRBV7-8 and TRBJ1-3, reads GAGVSQSPRYKVAKRGQDVALRCDPISGHVSLFWYQQALGQGPEFLTYFQNEAQLDKSGLPSDRFFAERPEGSVSTLKIQRTQQEDSAVYLCASSLVIGHSGNTIYFGEGSWLTVV.

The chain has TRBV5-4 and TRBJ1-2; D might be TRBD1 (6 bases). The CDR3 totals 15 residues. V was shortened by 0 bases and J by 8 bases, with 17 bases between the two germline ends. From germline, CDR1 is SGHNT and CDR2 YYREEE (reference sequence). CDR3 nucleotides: TGTGCCAGCAGCTTGGATAGGACGAAGGGGGACGGCTACACCTTC. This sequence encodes CASSLDRTKGDGYTF.

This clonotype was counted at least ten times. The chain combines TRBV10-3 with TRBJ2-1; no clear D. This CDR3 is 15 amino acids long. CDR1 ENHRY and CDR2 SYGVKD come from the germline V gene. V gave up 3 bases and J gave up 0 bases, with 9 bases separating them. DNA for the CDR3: TGTGCCATCAGTGAAAGCGCGAGCTCCTACAATGAGCAGTTCTTC. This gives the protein CAISESASSYNEQFF.

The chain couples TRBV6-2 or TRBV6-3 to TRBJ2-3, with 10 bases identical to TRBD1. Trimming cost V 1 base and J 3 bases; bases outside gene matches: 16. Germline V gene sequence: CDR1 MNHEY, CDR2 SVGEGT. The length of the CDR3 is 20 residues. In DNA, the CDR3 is TGTGCCAGCAGTTACTTCCCCGGGACAGGGGACCTTCCAGGGACAGATACGCAGTATTTT. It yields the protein CASSYFPGTGDLPGTDTQYF.

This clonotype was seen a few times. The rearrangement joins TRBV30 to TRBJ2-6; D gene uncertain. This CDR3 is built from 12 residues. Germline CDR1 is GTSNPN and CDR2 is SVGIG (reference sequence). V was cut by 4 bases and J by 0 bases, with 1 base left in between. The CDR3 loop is CAWNSGANVLTF. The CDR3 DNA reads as TGTGCCTGGAACTCTGGGGCCAACGTCCTGACTTTC.

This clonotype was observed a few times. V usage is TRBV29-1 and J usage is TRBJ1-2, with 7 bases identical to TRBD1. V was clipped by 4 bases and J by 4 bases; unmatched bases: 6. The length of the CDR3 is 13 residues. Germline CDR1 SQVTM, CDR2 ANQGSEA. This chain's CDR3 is CSVAGTATYGYTF. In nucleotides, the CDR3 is TGCAGCGTTGCTGGGACAGCGACCTATGGCTACACCTTC.

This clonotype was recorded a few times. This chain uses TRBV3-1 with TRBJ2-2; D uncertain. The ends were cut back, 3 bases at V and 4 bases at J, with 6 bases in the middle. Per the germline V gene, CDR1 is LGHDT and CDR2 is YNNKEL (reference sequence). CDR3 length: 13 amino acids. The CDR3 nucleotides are TGTGCCAGCAGCCAGCACCGCACCGGGGAGCTGTTTTTT. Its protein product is CASSQHRTGELFF.

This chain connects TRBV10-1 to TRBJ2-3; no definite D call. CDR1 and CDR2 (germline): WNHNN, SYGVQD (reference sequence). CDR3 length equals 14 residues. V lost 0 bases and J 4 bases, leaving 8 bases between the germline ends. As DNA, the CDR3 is TGCGCCAGCAGTGAGTCGACCAGGCCAGATACGCAGTATTTT. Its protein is CASSESTRPDTQYF.

CDR3 residues: CASRLWDSPLHF. CDR3 bases: TGTGCCAGCAGGTTGTGGGATTCACCCCTCCACTTT. The chain couples TRBV6-5 to TRBJ1-6, with unresolved D. Germline CDR1 MNHEY, CDR2 SVGAGI. The CDR3 totals 12 residues. The germline V and J ends were trimmed by 6 bases and 8 bases, with 8 bases remaining between them.

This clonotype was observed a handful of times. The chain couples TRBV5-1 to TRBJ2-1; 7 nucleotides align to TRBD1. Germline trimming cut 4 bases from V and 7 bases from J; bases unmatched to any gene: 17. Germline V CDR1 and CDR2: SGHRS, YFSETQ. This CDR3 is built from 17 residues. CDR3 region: CASSLGVRQGTPNEQFF. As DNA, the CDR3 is TGCGCCAGCAGCCTGGGAGTGAGACAGGGTACCCCTAATGAGCAGTTCTTC.

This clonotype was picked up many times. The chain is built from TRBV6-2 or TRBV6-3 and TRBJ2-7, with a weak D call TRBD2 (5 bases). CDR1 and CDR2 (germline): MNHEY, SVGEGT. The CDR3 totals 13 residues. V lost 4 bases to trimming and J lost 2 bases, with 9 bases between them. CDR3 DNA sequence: TGTGCCAGCAGTTTTAAGAGGGCCTACGAGCAGTACTTC. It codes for CASSFKRAYEQYF.

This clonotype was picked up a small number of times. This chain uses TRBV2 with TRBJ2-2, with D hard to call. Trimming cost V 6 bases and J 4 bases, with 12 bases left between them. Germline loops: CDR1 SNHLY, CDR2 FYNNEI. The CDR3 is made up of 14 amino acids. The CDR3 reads CASSALGTTGELFF. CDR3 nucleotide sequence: TGTGCCAGCAGCGCCTTGGGCACCACCGGGGAGCTGTTTTTT.

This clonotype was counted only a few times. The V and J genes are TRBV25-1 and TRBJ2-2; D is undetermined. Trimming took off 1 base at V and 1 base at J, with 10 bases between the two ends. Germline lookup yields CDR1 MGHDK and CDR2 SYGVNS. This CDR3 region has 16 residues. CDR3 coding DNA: TGTGCCAGCAGTGAATTTGGGATATTGAACACCGGGGAGCTGTTTTTT. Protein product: CASSEFGILNTGELFF. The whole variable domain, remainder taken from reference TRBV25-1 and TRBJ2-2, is EADIYQTPRYLVIGTGKKITLECSQTMGHDKMYWYQQDPGMELHLIHYSYGVNSTEKGDLSSESTVSRIRTEHFPLTLESARPSHTSQYLCASSEFGILNTGELFFGEGSRLTVL.

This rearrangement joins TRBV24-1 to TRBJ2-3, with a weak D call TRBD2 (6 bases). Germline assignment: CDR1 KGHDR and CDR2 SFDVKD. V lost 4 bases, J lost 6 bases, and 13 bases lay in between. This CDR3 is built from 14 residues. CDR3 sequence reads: CATSEASVSDTQYF. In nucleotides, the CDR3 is TGTGCCACCAGTGAGGCTAGCGTGTCGGATACGCAGTATTTT.

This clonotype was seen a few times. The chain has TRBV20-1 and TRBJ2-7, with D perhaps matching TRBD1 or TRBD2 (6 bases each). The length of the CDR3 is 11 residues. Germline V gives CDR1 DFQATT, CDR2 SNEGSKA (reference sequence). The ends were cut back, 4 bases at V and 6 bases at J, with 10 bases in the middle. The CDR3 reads CSAIGGAEQYF. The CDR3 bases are TGCAGTGCTATCGGGGGCGCCGAGCAGTACTTC.